Each of the 9 T cell receptor beta chains below was sequenced from the same sample in a study of shared clonotypes between healthy human individuals. Sequenced by immunoSEQ multiplex PCR; TCRdb stores in-frame clones only, minus some. The data contain about 2 million clones, approximately 95% of them seen just once; the ten biggest clones take up around 1.2%. Naive CD8 isolation took CD45RO-negative cells positively selected for CCR7 and excluded terminally differentiated effector memory CD45RA+ cells. The specimen was naive CD8+ T cells sorted from blood. The receptors were gathered from a man in his late teens or twenties in good health.

The genes are TRBV29-1 and TRBJ2-7; D is perhaps TRBD1 (6 bases). With 3 bases removed from V and 5 bases from J, the gap between germline ends came to 23 bases. The CDR3 length is 16 residues. The germline CDR1 and CDR2 sequences are SQVTM and ANQGSEA. In DNA form, the CDR3 reads TGCAGCGTTGAGGGGGCAATCATAGGAGAGACCCACGAGCAGTACTTC. It specifies CSVEGAIIGETHEQYF.

This clone came up a few times. In the same sample, other DNA sequences code for this CDR3. The chain employs TRBV7-9 and TRBJ1-5; D gene unclear. The germline V and J ends were trimmed by 3 bases and 7 bases, with 7 bases remaining between them. This CDR3 has 12 residues. CDR1 and CDR2 from the germline V gene are SEHNR and FQNEAQ (reference sequence). The DNA of the CDR3 is TGTGCCAGCAGCTTGGGAATCCAGCCCCAGCATTTT. It encodes CASSLGIQPQHF.

J is TRBJ2-5 and V is TRBV7-8, with 9 positions matching TRBD2. V gave up 5 bases and J gave up 4 bases; unmatched junction bases: 17. Germline V gene data show CDR1 as SGHVS and CDR2 as FQNEAQ. The CDR3 covers 18 residues. The CDR3 DNA is TGTGCCAGCAGCCTCCCCCCGGCTAGCGGGAAGGAGGCAGAGACCCAGTACTTC. It yields the protein CASSLPPASGKEAETQYF. The whole variable domain, remainder taken from reference TRBV7-8 and TRBJ2-5, is GAGVSQSPRYKVAKRGQDVALRCDPISGHVSLFWYQQALGQGPEFLTYFQNEAQLDKSGLPSDRFFAERPEGSVSTLKIQRTQQEDSAVYLCASSLPPASGKEAETQYFGPGTRLLVL.

V is TRBV19 and J is TRBJ2-5; D might be TRBD1 (5 bases). CDR3 length: 15 residues. Germline CDR1 LNHDA, CDR2 SQIVND (reference sequence). V lost 4 bases and J 2 bases, leaving 14 bases between the germline ends. CDR3 sequence: CASSTPGPVQETQYF. CDR3 coding DNA: TGTGCCAGTAGTACGCCAGGGCCTGTTCAAGAGACCCAGTACTTC. The full variable domain, with the rest looked up from reference TRBV19 and TRBJ2-5, is DGGITQSPKYLFRKEGQNVTLSCEQNLNHDAMYWYRQDPGQGLRLIYYSQIVNDFQKGDIAEGYSVSREKKESFPLTVTSAQKNPTAFYLCASSTPGPVQETQYFGPGTRLLVL.

The chain combines TRBV6-5 with TRBJ2-2; D is possibly TRBD2 (6 bases). The germline V and J ends were trimmed by 2 bases and 7 bases, with 17 bases remaining between them. The V gene's germline CDR1 is MNHEY and CDR2 SVGAGI. The CDR3 sequence is 16 residues long. CDR3 protein: CASSYTFGGESGELFF. CDR3 in DNA: TGTGCCAGCAGTTACACGTTTGGAGGGGAGAGCGGGGAGCTGTTTTTT.

The chain carries TRBV28 and TRBJ2-3; a weak D match, TRBD1 (5 bases). V lost 7 bases to trimming and J lost 10 bases, with 21 bases between them. Germline V gene lookup returns CDR1 MDHEN and CDR2 SYDVKM. This CDR3 is built from 14 residues. CDR3 protein: CASNLLQGEDPQYF. CDR3 nucleotide sequence: TGTGCCAGCAATCTTCTCCAGGGTGAGGATCCGCAGTATTTT.

The J gene is TRBJ2-2, the V gene TRBV7-8, with 11 bases that match TRBD2. The V segment lost 0 bases and the J segment 5 bases; nucleotides outside the gene matches: 8. CDR1 is SGHVS and CDR2 is FQNEAQ in the germline V gene. CDR3 length: 18 amino acids. The chain's CDR3 is CASSLAVTSGSLTGELFF. CDR3 DNA: TGTGCCAGCAGCTTAGCGGTTACTAGCGGGAGTCTTACCGGGGAGCTGTTTTTT.

This clone was seen a single time. The chain is built from TRBV2 and TRBJ2-5, with 10 bases identical to TRBD2. This CDR3 region has 17 residues. V was clipped by 6 bases and J by 4 bases; unmatched bases: 14. Germline V gene sequence: CDR1 SNHLY, CDR2 FYNNEI. CDR3 amino acids: CASSFPASGGAPETQYF. As DNA, the CDR3 is TGTGCCAGCAGCTTTCCGGCGAGCGGGGGGGCTCCAGAGACCCAGTACTTC.

This clone was detected only once. Other DNA sequences in the sample encode the same CDR3. The CDR3 protein is CASSQERTGVGETQYF. The CDR3 DNA sequence: TGCGCCAGCAGCCAAGAGAGGACAGGGGTTGGGGAGACCCAGTACTTC. The gene calls are TRBV4-3 and TRBJ2-5, with TRBD1 identical over 9 bases. J gave up 5 bases and V 0 bases, and 7 bases lay outside the gene matches. CDR1 and CDR2 from the germline V gene are LGHNA and YSLEER. The CDR3 sequence is 16 residues long.